The source of this TCR beta chain is a study of cytomegalovirus exposure and HLA in healthy donors. On this clone: Its antigen is not identified.

The PCR had 60 Vbeta and 13 Jbeta primers. TCRdb's table, derived via immunoSEQ multiplex PCR, lists solely in-frame clones and lacks some. Across 130,000 or so clones, the top ten clones capture 1.5% to 1.8% of the sample. Study-wide points: Cytomegalovirus status was reportedly diagnosed by the classifier with high specificity and sensitivity.

After removal of 10 bases from V and 3 bases from J, the junction contained 12 bases not matched to a gene. This CDR3 is built from 16 residues. Germline V CDR1 and CDR2: SGHTA, FQGNSA. The source material was PBMCs. This sequence joins TRBV7-2 and TRBJ1-4; 9 nucleotides match TRBD1. This receptor was taken from a woman between 40 and 55 years old in good health and CMV-seronegative. DNA for the CDR3: TGTGCCACCAAAGCGGGGGACAGGGCGGCTAATGAAAAACTGTTTTTT. Encoded protein: CATKAGDRAANEKLFF. Drawing the rest from reference TRBV7-2 and TRBJ1-4, the complete variable domain is GAGVSQSPSNKVTEKGKDVELRCDPISGHTALYWYRQSLGQGLEFLIYFQGNSAPDKSGLPSDRFSAERTGGSVSTLTIQRTQQEDSAVYLCATKAGDRAANEKLFFGSGTQLSVL.